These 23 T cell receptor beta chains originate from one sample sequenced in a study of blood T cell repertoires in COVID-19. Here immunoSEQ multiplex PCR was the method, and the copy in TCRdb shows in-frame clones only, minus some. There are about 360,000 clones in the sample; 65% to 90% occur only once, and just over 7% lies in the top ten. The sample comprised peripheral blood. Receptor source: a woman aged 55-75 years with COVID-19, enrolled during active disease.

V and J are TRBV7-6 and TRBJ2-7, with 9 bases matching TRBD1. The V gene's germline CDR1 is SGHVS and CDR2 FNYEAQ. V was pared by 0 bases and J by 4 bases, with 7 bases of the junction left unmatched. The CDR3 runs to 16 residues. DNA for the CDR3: TGTGCCAGCAGCTTAGCCCCGGACAGGGGAGGATACGAGCAGTACTTC. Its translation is CASSLAPDRGGYEQYF. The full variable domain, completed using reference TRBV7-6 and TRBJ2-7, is GAGVSQSPRYKVTKRGQDVALRCDPISGHVSLYWYRQALGQGPEFLTYFNYEAQQDKSGLPNDRFSAERPEGSISTLTIQRTEQRDSAMYRCASSLAPDRGGYEQYFGPGTRLTVT.

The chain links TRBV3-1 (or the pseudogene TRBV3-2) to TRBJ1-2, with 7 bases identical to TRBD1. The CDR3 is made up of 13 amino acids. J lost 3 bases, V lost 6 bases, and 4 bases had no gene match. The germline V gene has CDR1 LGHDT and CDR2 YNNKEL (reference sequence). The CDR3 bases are TGTGCCAGCAGTCCCGGGACAGACTATGGCTACACCTTC. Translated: CASSPGTDYGYTF.

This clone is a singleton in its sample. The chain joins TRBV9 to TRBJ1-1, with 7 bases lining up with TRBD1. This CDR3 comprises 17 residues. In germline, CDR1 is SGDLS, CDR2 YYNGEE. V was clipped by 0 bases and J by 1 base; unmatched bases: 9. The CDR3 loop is CASSVEGAVRGNTEAFF. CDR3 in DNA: TGTGCCAGCAGCGTAGAGGGGGCAGTCCGAGGGAACACTGAAGCTTTCTTT. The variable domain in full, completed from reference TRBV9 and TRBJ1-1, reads DSGVTQTPKHLITATGQRVTLRCSPRSGDLSVYWYQQSLDQGLQFLIQYYNGEERAKGNILERFSAQQFPDLHSELNLSSLELGDSALYFCASSVEGAVRGNTEAFFGQGTRLTVV.

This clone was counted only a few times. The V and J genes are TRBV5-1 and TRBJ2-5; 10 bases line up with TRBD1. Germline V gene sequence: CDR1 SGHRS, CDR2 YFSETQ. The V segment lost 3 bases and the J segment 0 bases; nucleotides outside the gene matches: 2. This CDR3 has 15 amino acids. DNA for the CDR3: TGCGCCAGCAGCTCGGGACAGGGGAACCAAGAGACCCAGTACTTC. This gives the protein CASSSGQGNQETQYF.

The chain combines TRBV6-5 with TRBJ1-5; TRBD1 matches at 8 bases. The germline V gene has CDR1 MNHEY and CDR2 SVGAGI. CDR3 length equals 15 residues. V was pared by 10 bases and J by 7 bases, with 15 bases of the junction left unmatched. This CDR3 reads CATQPTGAIRQPQHF. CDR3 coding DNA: TGTGCCACCCAACCGACAGGGGCGATAAGGCAGCCCCAGCATTTT.

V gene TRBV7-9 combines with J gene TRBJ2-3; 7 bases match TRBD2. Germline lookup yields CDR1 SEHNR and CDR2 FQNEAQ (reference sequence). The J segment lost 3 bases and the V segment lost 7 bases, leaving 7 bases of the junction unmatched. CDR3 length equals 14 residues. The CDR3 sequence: CASIHGGSTDTQYF. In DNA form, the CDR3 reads TGTGCCAGCATACACGGGGGGTCTACAGATACGCAGTATTTT.

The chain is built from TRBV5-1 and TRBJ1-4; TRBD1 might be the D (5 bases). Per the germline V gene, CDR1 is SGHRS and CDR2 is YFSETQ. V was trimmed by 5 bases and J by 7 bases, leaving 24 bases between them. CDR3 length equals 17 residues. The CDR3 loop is CASRGAGPVGYAEKLFF. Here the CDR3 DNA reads TGCGCCAGCAGAGGGGCAGGGCCAGTTGGATATGCTGAAAAACTGTTTTTT.

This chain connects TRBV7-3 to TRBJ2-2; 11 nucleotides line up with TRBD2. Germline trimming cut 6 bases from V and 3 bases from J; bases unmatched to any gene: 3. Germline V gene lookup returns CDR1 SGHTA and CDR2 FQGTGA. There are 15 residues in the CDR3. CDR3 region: CASSLAGGDTGELFF. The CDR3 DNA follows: TGTGCCAGCAGTCTAGCGGGGGGCGACACCGGGGAGCTGTTTTTT.

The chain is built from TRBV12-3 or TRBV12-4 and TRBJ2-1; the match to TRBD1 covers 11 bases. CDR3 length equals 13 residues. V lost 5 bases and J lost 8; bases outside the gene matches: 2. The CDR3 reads CASSPDRGHEQFF. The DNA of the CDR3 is TGTGCCAGCAGTCCGGACAGGGGGCATGAGCAGTTCTTC.

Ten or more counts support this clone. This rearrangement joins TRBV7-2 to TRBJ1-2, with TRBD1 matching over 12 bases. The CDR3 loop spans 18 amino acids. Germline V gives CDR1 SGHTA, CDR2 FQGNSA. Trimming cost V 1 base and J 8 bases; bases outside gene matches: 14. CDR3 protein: CASSLDLTGTGGARGYTF. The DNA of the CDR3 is TGTGCCAGCAGCTTAGATCTGACCGGGACAGGGGGCGCGCGCGGCTACACCTTC. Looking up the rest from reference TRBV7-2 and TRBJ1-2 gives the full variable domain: GAGVSQSPSNKVTEKGKDVELRCDPISGHTALYWYRQSLGQGLEFLIYFQGNSAPDKSGLPSDRFSAERTGGSVSTLTIQRTQQEDSAVYLCASSLDLTGTGGARGYTFGSGTRLTVV.

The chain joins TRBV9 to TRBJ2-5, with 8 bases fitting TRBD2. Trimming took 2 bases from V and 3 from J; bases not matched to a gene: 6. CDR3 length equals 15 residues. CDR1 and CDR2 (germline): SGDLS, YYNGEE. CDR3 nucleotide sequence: TGTGCCAGCAGCGTCAATTCGGGGGGGAAAGAGACCCAGTACTTC. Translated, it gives CASSVNSGGKETQYF.

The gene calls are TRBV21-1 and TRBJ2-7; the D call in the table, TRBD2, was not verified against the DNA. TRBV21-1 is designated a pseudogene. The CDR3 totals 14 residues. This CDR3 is CASTKSRSGGEQYF. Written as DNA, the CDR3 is TGTGCCAGCACCAAATCCCGTTCGGGTGGCGAGCAGTACTTC.

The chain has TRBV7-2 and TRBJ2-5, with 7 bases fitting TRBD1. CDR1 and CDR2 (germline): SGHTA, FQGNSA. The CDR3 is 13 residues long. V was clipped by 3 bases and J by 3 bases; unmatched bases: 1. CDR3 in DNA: TGTGCCAGCAGCTTTGACAGGGAAGAGACCCAGTACTTC. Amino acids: CASSFDREETQYF.

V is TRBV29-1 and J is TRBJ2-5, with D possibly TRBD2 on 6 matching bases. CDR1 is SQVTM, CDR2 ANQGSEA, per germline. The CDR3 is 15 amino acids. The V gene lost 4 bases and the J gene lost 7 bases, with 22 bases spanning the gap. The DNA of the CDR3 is TGCAGCGTTGGGGGGGTGGTCAGTTCAGAAGGGACCCAGTACTTC. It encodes CSVGGVVSSEGTQYF.

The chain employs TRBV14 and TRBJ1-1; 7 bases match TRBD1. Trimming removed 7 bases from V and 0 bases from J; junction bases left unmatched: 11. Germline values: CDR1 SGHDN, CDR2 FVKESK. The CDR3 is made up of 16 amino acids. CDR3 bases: TGTGCCAGCAAGTCCGGGACAGACAAAATGAACACTGAAGCTTTCTTT. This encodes CASKSGTDKMNTEAFF.

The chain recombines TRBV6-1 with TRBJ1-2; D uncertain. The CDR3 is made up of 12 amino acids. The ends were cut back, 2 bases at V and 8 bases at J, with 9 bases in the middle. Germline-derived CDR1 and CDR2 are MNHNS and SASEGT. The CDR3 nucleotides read TGTGCCAGCAGTGAAACAGTTTGGGGCTACACCTTC. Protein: CASSETVWGYTF.

CDR3 coding DNA: TGTGCCAGCAGCCCATCAGACAGGTCCTCTGGAAACACCATATATTTT. This codes for CASSPSDRSSGNTIYF. J is TRBJ1-3 and V is TRBV7-2; a possible D gene is TRBD1 (6 bases). Trimming left V 5 bases short and J 0 bases short, with 14 bases between. The CDR3 consists of 16 residues. Germline V gene data show CDR1 as SGHTA and CDR2 as FQGNSA.

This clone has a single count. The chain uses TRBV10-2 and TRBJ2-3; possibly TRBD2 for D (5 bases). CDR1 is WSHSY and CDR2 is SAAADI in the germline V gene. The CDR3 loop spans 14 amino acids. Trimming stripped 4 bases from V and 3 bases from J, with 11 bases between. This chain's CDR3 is CASSASGVTDTQYF. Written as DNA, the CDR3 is TGCGCCAGCAGTGCGTCCGGGGTTACAGATACGCAGTATTTT.

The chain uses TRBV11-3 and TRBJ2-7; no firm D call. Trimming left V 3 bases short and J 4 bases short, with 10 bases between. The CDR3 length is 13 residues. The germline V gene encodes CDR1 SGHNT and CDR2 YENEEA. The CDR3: CASSFGPAYEQYF. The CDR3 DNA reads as TGTGCCAGCAGCTTTGGCCCTGCTTACGAGCAGTACTTC. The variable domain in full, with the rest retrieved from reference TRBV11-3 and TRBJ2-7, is EAGVVQSPRYKIIEKKQPVAFWCNPISGHNTLYWYLQNLGQGPELLIRYENEEAVDDSQLPKDRFSAERLKGVDSTLKIQPAELGDSAVYLCASSFGPAYEQYFGPGTRLTVT.

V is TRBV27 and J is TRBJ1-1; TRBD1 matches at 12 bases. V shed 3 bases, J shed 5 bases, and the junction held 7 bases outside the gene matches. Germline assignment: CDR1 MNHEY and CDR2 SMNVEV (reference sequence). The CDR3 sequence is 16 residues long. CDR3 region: CASSFGTGGPRTEAFF. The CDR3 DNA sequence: TGTGCCAGCAGTTTCGGGACAGGGGGCCCGCGGACTGAAGCTTTCTTT.

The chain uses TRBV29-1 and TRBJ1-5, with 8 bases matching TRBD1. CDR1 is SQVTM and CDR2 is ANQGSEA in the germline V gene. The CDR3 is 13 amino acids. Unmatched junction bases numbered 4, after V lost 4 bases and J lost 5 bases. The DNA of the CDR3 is TGCAGCGTTGGCAGGGGGCCAGATCAGCCCCAGCATTTT. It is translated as CSVGRGPDQPQHF.

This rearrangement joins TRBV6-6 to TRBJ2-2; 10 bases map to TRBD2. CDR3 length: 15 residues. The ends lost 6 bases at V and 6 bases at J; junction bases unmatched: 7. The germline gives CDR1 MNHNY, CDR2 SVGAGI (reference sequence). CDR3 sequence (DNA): TGTGCCAGCAGCCCAGCGGGGGGGCTGTCCGGGGAGCTGTTTTTT. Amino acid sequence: CASSPAGGLSGELFF.

The CDR3 nucleotides are TGTGCCTGGAGTGTAACAGGGATCTATAATTCACCCCTCCACTTT. Residues: CAWSVTGIYNSPLHF. The V call is TRBV30, the J call TRBJ1-6; tentatively, D is TRBD1 (6 bases). Trimming cost V 0 bases and J 3 bases, with 9 bases left between them. This CDR3 has 15 amino acids. Germline lookup yields CDR1 GTSNPN and CDR2 SVGIG (reference sequence).